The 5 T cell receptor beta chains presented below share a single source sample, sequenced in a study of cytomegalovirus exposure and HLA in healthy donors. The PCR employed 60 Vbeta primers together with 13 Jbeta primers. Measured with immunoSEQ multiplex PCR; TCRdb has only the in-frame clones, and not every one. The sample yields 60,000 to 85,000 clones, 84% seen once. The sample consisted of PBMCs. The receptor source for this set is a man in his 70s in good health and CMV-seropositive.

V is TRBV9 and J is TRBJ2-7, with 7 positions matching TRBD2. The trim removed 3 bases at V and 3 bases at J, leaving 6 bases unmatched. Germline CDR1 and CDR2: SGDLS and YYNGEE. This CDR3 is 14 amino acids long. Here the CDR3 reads CASSASGGDYEQYF. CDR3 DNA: TGTGCCAGCAGCGCTTCTGGGGGGGACTACGAGCAGTACTTC. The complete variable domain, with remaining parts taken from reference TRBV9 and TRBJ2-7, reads DSGVTQTPKHLITATGQRVTLRCSPRSGDLSVYWYQQSLDQGLQFLIQYYNGEERAKGNILERFSAQQFPDLHSELNLSSLELGDSALYFCASSASGGDYEQYFGPGTRLTVT.

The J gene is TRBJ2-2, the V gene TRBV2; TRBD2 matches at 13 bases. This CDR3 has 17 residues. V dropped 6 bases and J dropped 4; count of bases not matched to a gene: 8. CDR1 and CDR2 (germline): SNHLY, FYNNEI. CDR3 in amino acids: CASRRTSGSLGTGELFF. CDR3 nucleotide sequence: TGTGCCAGCAGGCGGACTAGCGGGAGTCTCGGCACCGGGGAGCTGTTTTTT.

The chain's CDR3 is CASSFHSQGPYTF. The CDR3 DNA sequence: TGTGCCAGCAGCTTCCACTCACAGGGCCCCTACACCTTC. The chain joins TRBV11-2 to TRBJ1-2; maybe TRBD1 (6 bases). Trimming stripped 3 bases from V and 10 bases from J, with 15 bases between. The CDR3 is made up of 13 amino acids. Germline CDR1 is SGHAT and CDR2 is FQNNGV.

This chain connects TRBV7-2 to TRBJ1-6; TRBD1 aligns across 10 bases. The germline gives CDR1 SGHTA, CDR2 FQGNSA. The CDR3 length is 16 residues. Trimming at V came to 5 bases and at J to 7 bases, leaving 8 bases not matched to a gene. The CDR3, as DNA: TGTGCCAGCAGCAAGACAGGGGGCGAAGGGAATTCACCCCTCCACTTT. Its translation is CASSKTGGEGNSPLHF.

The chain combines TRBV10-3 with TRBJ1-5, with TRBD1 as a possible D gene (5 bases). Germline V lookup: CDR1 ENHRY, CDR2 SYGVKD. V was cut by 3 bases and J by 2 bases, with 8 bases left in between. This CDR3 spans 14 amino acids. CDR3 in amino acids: CAISETGGNQPQHF. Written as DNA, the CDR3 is TGTGCCATCAGTGAAACGGGGGGCAATCAGCCCCAGCATTTT.